A selection of T cell receptor beta chains follows, all from one sample in a study of cytomegalovirus exposure and HLA in healthy donors. Profiling relied on immunoSEQ multiplex PCR, and the TCRdb table lists in-frame clones only, not all of them. The repertoire holds 150,000 or so clones, approximately 79% seen once, with about 4.3% in the top ten. The sample taken for sequencing was PBMCs. These TCRs come from a man between 18 and 29 years old in good health and CMV-seropositive. CDR3s include the opening cysteine and the closing phenylalanine or tryptophan. Each record gives: J gene, clone size, D gene, V gene, CDR3 DNA, CDR3 protein. D genes are given only for firm matches. The size entry is marked missing in some rows and otherwise reads once, few, many or a size class.

J: TRBJ1-2; size: NA; D: NA; V: TRBV2; DNA: TGTGCCAGCAGGGACAGCCCGGCTATGGGCTACACCTTC; CDR3: CASRDSPAMGYTF
J: TRBJ2-1; size: NA; D: TRBD2; V: TRBV9; DNA: TGTGCCAGCAGCCCCCGTCCTATCGCCGGCGGGAGGGGTAATGAGCAGTTCTTC; CDR3: CASSPRPIAGGRGNEQFF
J: TRBJ2-7; size: once; D: TRBD1; V: TRBV15; DNA: TGTGCCACCAGCAGACGCGGGACAGGGAGTTTCTACGAGCAGTACTTC; CDR3: CATSRRGTGSFYEQYF
J: TRBJ2-7; size: NA; D: NA; V: TRBV4-3; DNA: TGCGCCAGCAGCCAAGTTCAGGGACTCTCCTACGAGCAGTACTTC; CDR3: CASSQVQGLSYEQYF
J: TRBJ2-4; size: NA; D: TRBD2; V: TRBV2; DNA: TGTGCCAGCAGTGAAAGGGGCGGGAGGCTATTAGCCAAAAACATTCAGTACTTC; CDR3: CASSERGGRLLAKNIQYF
J: TRBJ2-3; size: NA; D: NA; V: TRBV5-1; DNA: TGCGCCAGCAGCTTACGAAAAAAACAGCCGAACACAGATACGCAGTATTTT; CDR3: CASSLRKKQPNTDTQYF
J: TRBJ2-6; size: NA; D: NA; V: TRBV18; DNA: TGTGCCAGCTCACCCGACAACTCTGGGGCCAACGTCCTGACTTTC; CDR3: CASSPDNSGANVLTF
J: TRBJ2-1; size: NA; D: TRBD2; V: TRBV5-4; DNA: TGTGCCAGCAGCTTCGGGCTAGCGGGGGAAGGTGAGCAGTTCTTC; CDR3: CASSFGLAGEGEQFF
J: TRBJ2-7; size: NA; D: NA; V: TRBV7-9; DNA: TGTGCCAGCAGTTCTAATCGGGACACCCCACCCTACGAGCAGTACTTC; CDR3: CASSSNRDTPPYEQYF
J: TRBJ2-7; size: NA; D: TRBD2; V: TRBV19; DNA: TGTGCCAGCGGTCGGCGGGAGGGCCGCGAGCAGTACTTC; CDR3: CASGRREGREQYF
J: TRBJ2-7; size: NA; D: TRBD1; V: TRBV7-2; DNA: TGTGCCAGGATAACAGGGGCCCTCTCCTCCTACGAGCAGTACTTC; CDR3: CARITGALSSYEQYF
J: TRBJ2-7; size: NA; D: NA; V: TRBV19; DNA: TGTGCCAGTAGTATAATGGCTAGCGAGTCCGAGCAGTACTTC; CDR3: CASSIMASESEQYF
J: TRBJ2-7; size: few; D: TRBD1; V: TRBV7-2; DNA: TGTGCCAGCAGCTTAAACGGGGGACAGGGTTACGAGCAGTACTTC; CDR3: CASSLNGGQGYEQYF
J: TRBJ1-1; size: NA; D: NA; V: TRBV15; DNA: TGTGCCACCAGCCGTTACCGGACAGATGGGACTGAAGCTTTCTTT; CDR3: CATSRYRTDGTEAFF
J: TRBJ2-7; size: NA; D: NA; V: TRBV27; DNA: TGTGCCAGCAGTTTACTCGATACCACTTACGAGCAGTACTTC; CDR3: CASSLLDTTYEQYF
J: TRBJ1-6; size: NA; D: NA; V: TRBV4-1; DNA: TGCGCCAGCAGCCAAGATCAGGCGAATTCACCCCTCCACTTT; CDR3: CASSQDQANSPLHF
J: TRBJ1-1; size: NA; D: NA; V: TRBV29-1; DNA: TGCAGCGTTGATGGAGGGGTGGACACTGAAGCTTTCTTT; CDR3: CSVDGGVDTEAFF
J: TRBJ2-7; size: few; D: NA; V: TRBV27; DNA: TGTGCCAGCAGTCCAAGGGCGGGACACGAGCAGTACTTC; CDR3: CASSPRAGHEQYF